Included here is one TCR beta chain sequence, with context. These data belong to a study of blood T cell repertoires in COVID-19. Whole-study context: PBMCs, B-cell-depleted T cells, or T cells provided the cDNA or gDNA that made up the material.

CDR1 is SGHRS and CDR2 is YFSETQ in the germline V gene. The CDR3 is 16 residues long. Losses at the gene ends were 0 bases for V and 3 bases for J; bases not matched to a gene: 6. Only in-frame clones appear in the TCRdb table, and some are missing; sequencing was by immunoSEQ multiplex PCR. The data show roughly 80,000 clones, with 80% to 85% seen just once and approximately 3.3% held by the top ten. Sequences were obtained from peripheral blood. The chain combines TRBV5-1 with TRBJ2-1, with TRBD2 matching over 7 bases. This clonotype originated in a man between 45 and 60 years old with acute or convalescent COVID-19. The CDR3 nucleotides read TGCGCCAGCAGCTTGGCCGGGGGGTCGCGCTACAATGAGCAGTTCTTC. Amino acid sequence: CASSLAGGSRYNEQFF.